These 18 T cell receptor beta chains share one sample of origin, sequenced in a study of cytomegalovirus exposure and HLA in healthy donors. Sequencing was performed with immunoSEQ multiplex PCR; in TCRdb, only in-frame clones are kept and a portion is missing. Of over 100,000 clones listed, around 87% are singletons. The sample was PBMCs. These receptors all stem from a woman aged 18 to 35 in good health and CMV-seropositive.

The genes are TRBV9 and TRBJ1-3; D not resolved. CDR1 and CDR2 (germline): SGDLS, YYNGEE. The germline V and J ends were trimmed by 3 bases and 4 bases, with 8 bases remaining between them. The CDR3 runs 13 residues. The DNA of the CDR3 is TGTGCCAGCAGCGCCCCTCAGGGAAACACCATATATTTT. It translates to CASSAPQGNTIYF.

The CDR3 region is CASSYSGGRDEQFF. The CDR3 DNA reads TGTGCCAGCAGTTATAGCGGGGGGAGGGATGAGCAGTTCTTC. This chain links TRBV6-6 with TRBJ2-1; 10 bases are shared with TRBD2. The CDR3 has 14 residues. V gave up 3 bases and J gave up 8 bases; unmatched junction bases: 4. CDR1 MNHNY and CDR2 SVGAGI come from the germline V gene (reference sequence).

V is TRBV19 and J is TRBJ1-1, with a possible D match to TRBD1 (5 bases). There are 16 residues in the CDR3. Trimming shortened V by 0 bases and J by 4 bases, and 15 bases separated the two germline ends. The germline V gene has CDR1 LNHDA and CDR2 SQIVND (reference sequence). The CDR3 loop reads CASSIDLGGTFTEAFF. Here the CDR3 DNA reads TGTGCCAGTAGTATAGATTTGGGGGGGACTTTCACTGAAGCTTTCTTT. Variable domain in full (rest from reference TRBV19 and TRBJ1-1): DGGITQSPKYLFRKEGQNVTLSCEQNLNHDAMYWYRQDPGQGLRLIYYSQIVNDFQKGDIAEGYSVSREKKESFPLTVTSAQKNPTAFYLCASSIDLGGTFTEAFFGQGTRLTVV.

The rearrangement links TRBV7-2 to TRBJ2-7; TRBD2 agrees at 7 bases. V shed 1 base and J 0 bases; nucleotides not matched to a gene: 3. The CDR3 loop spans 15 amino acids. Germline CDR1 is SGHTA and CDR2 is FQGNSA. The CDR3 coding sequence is TGTGCCAGCAGCTTAGGCGGGGGAAGCTCCTACGAGCAGTACTTC. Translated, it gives CASSLGGGSSYEQYF. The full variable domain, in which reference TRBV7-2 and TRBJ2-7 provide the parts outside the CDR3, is GAGVSQSPSNKVTEKGKDVELRCDPISGHTALYWYRQSLGQGLEFLIYFQGNSAPDKSGLPSDRFSAERTGGSVSTLTIQRTQQEDSAVYLCASSLGGGSSYEQYFGPGTRLTVT.

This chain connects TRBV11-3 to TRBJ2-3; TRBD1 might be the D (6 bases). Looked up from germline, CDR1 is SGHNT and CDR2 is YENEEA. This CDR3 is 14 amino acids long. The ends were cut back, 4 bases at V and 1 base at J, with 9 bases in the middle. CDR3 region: CASSSHRGTDTQYF. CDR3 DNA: TGTGCCAGCAGCTCTCACAGGGGCACAGATACGCAGTATTTT.

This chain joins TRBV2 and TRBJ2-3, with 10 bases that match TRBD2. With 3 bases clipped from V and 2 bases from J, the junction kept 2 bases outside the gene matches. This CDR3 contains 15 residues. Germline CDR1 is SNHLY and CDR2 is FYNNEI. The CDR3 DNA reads TGTGCCAGCAGTGATCTAGCGGGGGTCACAGATACGCAGTATTTT. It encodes CASSDLAGVTDTQYF.

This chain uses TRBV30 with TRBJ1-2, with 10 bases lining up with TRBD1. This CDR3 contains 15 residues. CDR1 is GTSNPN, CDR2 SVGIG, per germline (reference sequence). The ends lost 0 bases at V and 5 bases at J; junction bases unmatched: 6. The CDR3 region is CAWSVPRTGGYGYTF. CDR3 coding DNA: TGTGCCTGGAGTGTACCCCGGACAGGGGGATATGGCTACACCTTC.

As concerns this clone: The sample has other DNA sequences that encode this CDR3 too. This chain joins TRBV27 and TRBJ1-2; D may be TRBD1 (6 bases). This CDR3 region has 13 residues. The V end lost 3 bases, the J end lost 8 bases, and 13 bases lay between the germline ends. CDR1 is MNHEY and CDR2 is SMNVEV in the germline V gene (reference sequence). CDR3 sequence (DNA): TGTGCCAGCAGTTTGGGGCAGGGGTACGGCTACACCTTC. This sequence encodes CASSLGQGYGYTF.

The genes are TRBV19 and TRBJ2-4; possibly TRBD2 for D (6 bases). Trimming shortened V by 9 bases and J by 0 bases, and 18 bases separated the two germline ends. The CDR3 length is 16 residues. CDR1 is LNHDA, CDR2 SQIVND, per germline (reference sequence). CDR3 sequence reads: CARGGNREPAKNIQYF. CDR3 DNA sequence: TGTGCCAGGGGGGGTAATCGGGAACCAGCCAAAAACATTCAGTACTTC.

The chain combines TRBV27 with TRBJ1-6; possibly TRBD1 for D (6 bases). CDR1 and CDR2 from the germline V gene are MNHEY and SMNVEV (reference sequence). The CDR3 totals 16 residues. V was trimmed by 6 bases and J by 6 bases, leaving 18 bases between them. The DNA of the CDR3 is TGTGCCAGCAGAGGGGGGCGGGGGCTGGGTAATTCACCCCTCCACTTT. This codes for CASRGGRGLGNSPLHF.

The CDR3 DNA is TGTGCCAGCAGCCAAGCCAAGGGGGTAGGAGAGACCCAGTACTTC. The encoded protein is CASSQAKGVGETQYF. The chain carries TRBV4-2 and TRBJ2-5; D might be TRBD1 (6 bases). The CDR3 is made up of 15 amino acids. Germline lookup yields CDR1 LGHNA and CDR2 YNFKEQ. V was trimmed by 1 base and J by 4 bases, leaving 13 bases between them.

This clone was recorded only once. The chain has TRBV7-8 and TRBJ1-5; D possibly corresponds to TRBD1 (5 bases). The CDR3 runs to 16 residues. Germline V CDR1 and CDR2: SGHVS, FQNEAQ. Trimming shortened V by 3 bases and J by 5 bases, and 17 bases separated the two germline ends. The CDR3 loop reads CASSFLSGGYDQPQHF. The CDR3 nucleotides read TGTGCCAGCAGCTTCCTTTCGGGGGGTTATGATCAGCCCCAGCATTTT.

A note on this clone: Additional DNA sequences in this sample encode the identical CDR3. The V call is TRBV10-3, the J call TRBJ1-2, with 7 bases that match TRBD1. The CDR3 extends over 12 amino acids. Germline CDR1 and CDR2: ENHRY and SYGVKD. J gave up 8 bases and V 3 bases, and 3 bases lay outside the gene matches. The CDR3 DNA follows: TGTGCCATCAGTGAACAGGGGTACGGCTACACCTTC. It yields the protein CAISEQGYGYTF.

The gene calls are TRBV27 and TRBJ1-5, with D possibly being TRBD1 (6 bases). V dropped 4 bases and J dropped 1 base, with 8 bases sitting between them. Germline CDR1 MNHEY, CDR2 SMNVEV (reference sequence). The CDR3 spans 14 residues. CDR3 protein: CASSYTGSNQPQHF. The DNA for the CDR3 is TGTGCCAGCAGTTATACAGGGAGCAATCAGCCCCAGCATTTT.

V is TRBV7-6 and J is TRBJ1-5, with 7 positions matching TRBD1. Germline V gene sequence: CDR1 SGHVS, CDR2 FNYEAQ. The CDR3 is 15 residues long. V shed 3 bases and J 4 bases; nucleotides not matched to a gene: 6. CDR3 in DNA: TGTGCCAGCAGCTTGGGGACAGATCCGAATCAGCCCCAGCATTTT. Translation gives CASSLGTDPNQPQHF. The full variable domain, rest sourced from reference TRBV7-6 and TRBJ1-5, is GAGVSQSPRYKVTKRGQDVALRCDPISGHVSLYWYRQALGQGPEFLTYFNYEAQQDKSGLPNDRFSAERPEGSISTLTIQRTEQRDSAMYRCASSLGTDPNQPQHFGDGTRLSIL.

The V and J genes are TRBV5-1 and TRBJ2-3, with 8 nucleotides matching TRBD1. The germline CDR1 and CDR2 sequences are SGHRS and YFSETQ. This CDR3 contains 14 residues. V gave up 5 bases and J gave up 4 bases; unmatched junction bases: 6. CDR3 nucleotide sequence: TGCGCCAGCAGGCTCCAGGGGGCGGCAGATACGCAGTATTTT. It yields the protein CASRLQGAADTQYF.

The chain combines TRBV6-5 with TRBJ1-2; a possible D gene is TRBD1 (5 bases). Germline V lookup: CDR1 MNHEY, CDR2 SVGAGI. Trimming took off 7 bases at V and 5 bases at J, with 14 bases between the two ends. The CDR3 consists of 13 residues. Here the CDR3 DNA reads TGTGCCAGCACCCAGGGAGGGGCTTATGGCTACACCTTC. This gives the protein CASTQGGAYGYTF.

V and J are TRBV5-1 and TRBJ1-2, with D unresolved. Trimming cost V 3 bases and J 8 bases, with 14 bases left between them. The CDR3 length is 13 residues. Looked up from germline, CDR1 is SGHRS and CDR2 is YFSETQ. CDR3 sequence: CASSYRPGQGYTF. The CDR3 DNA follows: TGCGCCAGCAGCTACCGGCCAGGCCAAGGCTACACCTTC.